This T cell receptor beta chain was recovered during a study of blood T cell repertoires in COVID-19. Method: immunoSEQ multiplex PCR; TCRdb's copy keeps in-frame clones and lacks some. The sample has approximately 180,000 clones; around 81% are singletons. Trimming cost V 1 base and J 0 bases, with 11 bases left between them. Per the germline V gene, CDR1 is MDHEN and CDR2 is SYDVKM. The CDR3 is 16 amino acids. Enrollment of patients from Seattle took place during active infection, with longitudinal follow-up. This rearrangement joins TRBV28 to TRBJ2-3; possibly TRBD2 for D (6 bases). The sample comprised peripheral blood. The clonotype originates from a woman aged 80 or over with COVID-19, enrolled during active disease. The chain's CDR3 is CASSLSGVLSTDTQYF. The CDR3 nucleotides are TGTGCCAGCAGTTTATCGGGAGTGCTCAGCACAGATACGCAGTATTTT.